Listed here are 11 T cell receptor beta chains from one sample, sequenced in a study of CD8+ T cells in alopecia areata. Investigators isolated RNA and reverse transcribed it into cDNA to act as the sequencing template. Profiling relied on immunoSEQ multiplex PCR, and the TCRdb table lists in-frame clones only, not all of them. The sample holds some 120,000 clones, 47% seen once. The material sequenced was NKG2D-low CD8+ T cells sorted from blood. Receptor source: a human donor with alopecia areata.

The V call is TRBV7-9, the J call TRBJ2-5; maybe TRBD2 (6 bases). There are 12 residues in the CDR3. Germline CDR1 and CDR2: SEHNR and FQNEAQ (reference sequence). The V and J ends lost 4 bases and 13 bases respectively, with 16 bases between them. The DNA for the CDR3 is TGTGCCAGCAGCTCCTTAACCGGGACTCCGTACTTC. It specifies CASSSLTGTPYF.

V gene TRBV15 combines with J gene TRBJ2-1; no firm D call. V shed 0 bases and J shed 2 bases, with 8 bases lying between them. The CDR3 covers 15 residues. Germline lookup yields CDR1 LNHNV and CDR2 YYDKDF (reference sequence). The CDR3 region is CATSRDAATYNEQFF. The CDR3 coding sequence is TGTGCCACCAGCAGAGATGCCGCTACCTACAATGAGCAGTTCTTC.

The chain has TRBV28 and TRBJ1-5, with D possibly matching TRBD1 (5 bases). In germline, CDR1 is MDHEN, CDR2 SYDVKM. Trimming took 2 bases from V and 6 from J, leaving 8 bases between them. CDR3 length equals 13 residues. The CDR3 here is CASSLGGAQPQHF. The CDR3 region has the DNA TGTGCCAGCAGTTTAGGAGGGGCTCAGCCCCAGCATTTT. The variable domain in full, with the rest retrieved from reference TRBV28 and TRBJ1-5, is DVKVTQSSRYLVKRTGEKVFLECVQDMDHENMFWYRQDPGLGLRLIYFSYDVKMKEKGDIPEGYSVSREKKERFSLILESASTNQTSMYLCASSLGGAQPQHFGDGTRLSIL.

The rearrangement joins TRBV29-1 to TRBJ1-5, with TRBD1 as a possible D gene (5 bases). V lost 3 bases and J 8 bases, leaving 14 bases between the germline ends. This CDR3 has 13 residues. CDR1 and CDR2 from the germline V gene are SQVTM and ANQGSEA. CDR3 sequence reads: CSVEDTRGEPQHF. CDR3 sequence (DNA): TGCAGCGTTGAGGACACGCGGGGAGAGCCCCAGCATTTT.

The J gene is TRBJ1-4, the V gene TRBV30; D is undetermined. CDR1 GTSNPN and CDR2 SVGIG come from the germline V gene (reference sequence). The CDR3 runs 11 residues. The V end lost 1 base, the J end lost 7 bases, and 4 bases lay between the germline ends. CDR3 loop: CAWSGIEKLFF. For the CDR3, the DNA is TGTGCCTGGAGTGGTATTGAAAAACTGTTTTTT.

This clone was counted a few times. This chain joins TRBV29-1 and TRBJ2-1; D gene ambiguous. Per the germline V gene, CDR1 is SQVTM and CDR2 is ANQGSEA. The CDR3 is made up of 12 amino acids. V was trimmed by 2 bases and J by 5 bases, leaving 7 bases between them. The CDR3 sequence is CSVEIANNEQFF. CDR3 nucleotide sequence: TGCAGCGTTGAAATAGCTAACAATGAGCAGTTCTTC.

The rearrangement links TRBV11-2 to TRBJ2-3, with D possibly matching TRBD2 (5 bases). This CDR3 has 14 residues. V lost 8 bases and J lost 6, with 18 bases in between. Germline loops: CDR1 SGHAT, CDR2 FQNNGV. As DNA, the CDR3 is TGTGCCAGCGGCACCACTCTTGAGCGGGATACGCAGTATTTT. Translated, it gives CASGTTLERDTQYF.

The chain uses TRBV30 and TRBJ2-7, with D maybe TRBD2 (6 bases). CDR3 length equals 13 residues. Germline CDR1 reads GTSNPN; CDR2 reads SVGIG (reference sequence). V was trimmed by 6 bases and J by 3 bases, leaving 15 bases between them. The CDR3 spells CACRPRRGYEQYF. In DNA form, the CDR3 reads TGTGCCTGCCGACCGAGGAGGGGCTACGAGCAGTACTTC. The full variable domain, rest sourced from reference TRBV30 and TRBJ2-7, is SQTIHQWPATLVQPVGSPLSLECTVEGTSNPNLYWYRQAAGRGLQLLFYSVGIGQISSEVPQNLSASRPQDRQFILSSKKLLLSDSGFYLCACRPRRGYEQYFGPGTRLTVT.

A word on this clone: The sample contains more than one DNA sequence encoding this CDR3. The rearrangement uses TRBV27 and TRBJ2-5, with D uncertain. The germline CDR1 and CDR2 sequences are MNHEY and SMNVEV (reference sequence). Trimming cost V 2 bases and J 5 bases, with 6 bases left between them. The CDR3 length is 12 residues. CDR3 DNA sequence: TGTGCCAGCAGTTTAAGTGGGGAGACCCAGTACTTC. It specifies CASSLSGETQYF.

The V call is TRBV29-1, the J call TRBJ2-7; D might be TRBD1 (5 bases). With 3 bases removed from V and 0 bases from J, the gap between germline ends came to 18 bases. Germline CDR1 is SQVTM and CDR2 is ANQGSEA. CDR3 size: 16 residues. CDR3 protein: CSVEVVGGALSYEQYF. The CDR3 bases are TGCAGCGTTGAGGTGGTCGGTGGGGCACTCTCCTACGAGCAGTACTTC.

This clone has only a few counts. J is TRBJ2-1 and V is TRBV28, with TRBD2 matching 13 bases. V dropped 8 bases and J dropped 10; count of bases not matched to a gene: 5. Germline CDR1 MDHEN, CDR2 SYDVKM. CDR3 length equals 13 residues. The CDR3 loop reads CASSGLAGNEQFF. CDR3 DNA sequence: TGTGCCAGCTCGGGACTAGCGGGAAACGAGCAGTTCTTC.